The entry that follows covers one T cell receptor (beta chain) sequence. This entry is derived from a study of blood T cell repertoires in COVID-19. Whole-study context: COVID-19 samples collected from the United States, Italy and Spain covered acute and convalescent phases. The analysed material was cDNA or gDNA that came from T cells, B-cell-depleted T cells, or PBMCs.

Trimming at V came to 4 bases and at J to 2 bases, leaving 8 bases not matched to a gene. The CDR3 contains 15 residues. Germline CDR1 ENHRY, CDR2 SYGVKD. In the source study's methods: The authors estimated nucleated cell counts from reference gene primer amplification. Using immunoSEQ multiplex PCR, the repertoire was profiled, and TCRdb retains in-frame clones only, with some absent. V, J and clone size are taken as reported in that table, and D and trimming were inferred from the DNA itself. The table has 250,000 to 400,000 clones, around nine tenths seen once; the top ten hold 1%. Sequencing was done on a sample of peripheral blood. The chain recombines TRBV10-3 with TRBJ2-7, with 7 bases lining up with TRBD1. This clonotype originated in a man aged 45-65 years with active or convalescent COVID-19. CDR3 in amino acids: CAISVQQGSPYEQYF. The CDR3, as DNA: TGTGCCATCAGTGTCCAACAGGGGTCACCCTACGAGCAGTACTTC.